Listed below are T cell receptor beta chains from one sample, sequenced in a study of shared clonotypes between healthy human individuals. Assay used: immunoSEQ multiplex PCR; TCRdb lists only in-frame clones, some missing. The sample includes 950,000 to 1,200,000 clones, about 80% of them seen just once. The specimen was memory CD4+ T cells from PBMCs. Receptors were obtained from a man between 18 and 35 years old in good health. Some clones in this sample may be carry-over from other donors' samples. The CDR3 runs from the conserved cysteine through the conserved F or W. D genes are given only for firm matches. A clone size is listed for some rows: how often the clone was seen (once, few, many), or a class if it is expanded.

J gene	clone size	V gene	D gene	CDR3 DNA	CDR3 protein
TRBJ1-2	.	TRBV6-4	TRBD1	TGTGCCAGCAGTCCGGACAGGGAAACGGGCTATCGCTACACCTTC	CASSPDRETGYRYTF
TRBJ2-3	.	TRBV14	.	TGTGCCAGCAGCCAACGAACCCCCCAGGGGAAGGGGAAAGATACGCAGTATTTT	CASSQRTPQGKGKDTQYF
TRBJ2-7	.	TRBV7-3	.	TGTGCCAGCAGCTTACCAATCGCGGAGGACGGCGGGCAGTACTTC	CASSLPIAEDGGQYF
TRBJ1-4	.	TRBV28	TRBD1	TGTGCCAGTACAGGGGGCGCGGAGGAAAAACTGTTTTTT	CASTGGAEEKLFF
TRBJ1-4	few	TRBV27	.	TGTGCCAGCAGTTTACATGGGGGGACTGGCGAAAAACTGTTTTTT	CASSLHGGTGEKLFF
TRBJ1-1	.	TRBV27	.	TGTGCCAGCAGTTTTCAGGGGTCGGGGACTGAAGCTTTCTTT	CASSFQGSGTEAFF
TRBJ2-5	.	TRBV5-6	.	TGTGCCAGCAGCCGGGAGACAGTAGAAGAGACCCAGTACTTC	CASSRETVEETQYF
TRBJ1-1	.	TRBV18	.	TGTGCCAGCTCACCACGGACAGACCCTGAAGCTTTCTTT	CASSPRTDPEAFF
TRBJ2-4	.	TRBV29-1	TRBD1	TGCAGCGTCGCACTGGGAAACAGGGGGAACATTCAGTACTTC	CSVALGNRGNIQYF
TRBJ1-2	once	TRBV6-1	TRBD1	TGTGCCAGCAATCAACAGGGGTATGGCTACACCTTC	CASNQQGYGYTF
TRBJ2-3	few	TRBV7-2	TRBD2	TGTGCCAGCAGCCCCCCGGGACTAGCGGGAGGGGCAGATACGCAGTATTTT	CASSPPGLAGGADTQYF
TRBJ1-2	.	TRBV6-4	.	TGTGCCAGCAGTGACGGGGGAAGTGGCTATGGCTACACCTTC	CASSDGGSGYGYTF
TRBJ1-1	.	TRBV5-1	.	TGCGCCAGCAGCCGTTCTGGGACAAGTAGATTGGACACTGAAGCTTTCTTT	CASSRSGTSRLDTEAFF
TRBJ2-7	few	TRBV2	TRBD1	TGTGCCAGCTCCCGGGGACAGGGGGCCGGCGAGCAGTACTTC	CASSRGQGAGEQYF
TRBJ2-7	.	TRBV7-2	.	TGTGCCAGCAGCTTAGGAGGGGCCAACGTAGCCTACGAGCAGTACTTC	CASSLGGANVAYEQYF
TRBJ2-1	few	TRBV29-1	.	TGCAGCGTTGAAGATGTCCCTCCCCCCAATGAGCAGTTCTTC	CSVEDVPPPNEQFF
TRBJ1-3	.	TRBV29-1	.	TGCAGCGCCAGAAGACGGGCCTCTGGAAACACCATATATTTT	CSARRRASGNTIYF
TRBJ2-2	.	TRBV4-1	TRBD1	TGCGCCAGCAGCCAGCCCGGGACAGGGGGGGACACCGGGGAGCTGTTTTTT	CASSQPGTGGDTGELFF
TRBJ2-7	.	TRBV2	.	TGTGCCAACATGCTGGAGCCTCGGGTCTACGAGCAGTACTTC	CANMLEPRVYEQYF
TRBJ2-2	.	TRBV5-1	.	TGCGCCAGCAGCTGGGCAGTATCTCCCGGGGAATCGAACACCGGGGAGCTGTTTTTT	CASSWAVSPGESNTGELFF
TRBJ2-3	.	TRBV9	TRBD2	TGTGCCAGCAGAGCGGGGGAATGGAGCACAGATACGCAGTATTTT	CASRAGEWSTDTQYF
TRBJ2-2	.	TRBV27	.	TGTGCCAGCAGTTTATCTATAGGGGTGAACACCGGGGAGCTGTTTTTT	CASSLSIGVNTGELFF
TRBJ1-2	.	TRBV7-2	TRBD1	TGTGCCAGCAGCTTAGGGGGGGACAGTGGCGGCTACACCTTC	CASSLGGDSGGYTF
TRBJ2-2	.	TRBV5-1	TRBD2	TGCGCCAGCAGGACAACGGGAGGGCCCACCGGGGAGCTGTTTTTT	CASRTTGGPTGELFF
TRBJ1-3	.	TRBV27	.	TGTGCCAGCAGGGACGGAAACTCTGGAAACACCATATATTTT	CASRDGNSGNTIYF
TRBJ2-7	.	TRBV4-1	.	TGCGCCAGCAGCCACGGGGGCGAGCAGTACTTC	CASSHGGEQYF
TRBJ2-7	.	TRBV29-1	TRBD2	TGCAGCGTAGCCGGGACTAGCGGGAGAAGCTCCTACGAGCAGTACTTC	CSVAGTSGRSSYEQYF
TRBJ2-6	.	TRBV28	.	TGTGCCAGCAGTCCGGCCATCTCTGGGGCCAACGTCCTGACTTTC	CASSPAISGANVLTF
TRBJ2-5	.	TRBV25-1	.	TGTGCCAGCTCCTTTCAGGCTGAGACCCAGTACTTC	CASSFQAETQYF
TRBJ2-7	.	TRBV7-2	.	TGTGCCAGCAGTAAAGGTGGGAGGGGGTACGAGCAGTACTTC	CASSKGGRGYEQYF
TRBJ1-2	.	TRBV20-1	.	TGCAGCCTAACGACAGGCTATGGCTACACCTTC	CSLTTGYGYTF
TRBJ1-2	.	TRBV2	.	TGTGCCAGCAGTGAATCCGGTAACTATGGCTACACCTTC	CASSESGNYGYTF
TRBJ1-3	.	TRBV15	.	TGTGCCACCAGCAGAGATCTAACCTCTGGAAACACCATATATTTT	CATSRDLTSGNTIYF
TRBJ2-1	.	TRBV2	.	TGTGCCAGCAGTCAACGGGGGGAGCAGTTCTTC	CASSQRGEQFF
TRBJ2-2	.	TRBV11-2	.	TGTGCCAGCAGCTTGAGGGAGAACACCGGGGAGCTGTTTTTT	CASSLRENTGELFF
TRBJ2-1	.	TRBV5-1	.	TGCGCCAGCAGCTACCGGGGTAGCTCCTACAATGAGCAGTTCTTC	CASSYRGSSYNEQFF
TRBJ1-4	.	TRBV15	.	TGTGCCACCAGCAGAGATCGACTGAGTAATGAAAAACTGTTTTTT	CATSRDRLSNEKLFF
TRBJ2-2	.	TRBV9	.	TGTGCCAGCAGCGCCCCGGGCGGGGAGCTGTTTTTT	CASSAPGGELFF
TRBJ2-7	many	TRBV27	.	TGTGCCAGCAGTTTAAGGTCGGGTGGCAGCTCCTACGAGCAGTACTTC	CASSLRSGGSSYEQYF
TRBJ1-2	.	TRBV14	TRBD1	TGTGCCAGCAGCCAGTTGGACAGGGGAAGCTATGGCTACACCTTC	CASSQLDRGSYGYTF
TRBJ2-7	.	TRBV15	.	TGTGCCACCAGCAGAGTAGGCGGCTACGAGCAGTACTTC	CATSRVGGYEQYF
TRBJ2-5	.	TRBV27	TRBD2	TGTGCCACCGGGCGGGCGGGGGGCAACCAAGAGACCCAGTACTTC	CATGRAGGNQETQYF
TRBJ2-7	.	TRBV6-1	TRBD1	TGTGCCAGCCTTCCGGGACAGGTTTTGGGTGAGCAGTACTTC	CASLPGQVLGEQYF
TRBJ2-1	.	TRBV4-1	TRBD2	TGCGCCAGCAGCCCCCGGACTAGCGGGCATTACAATGAGCAGTTCTTC	CASSPRTSGHYNEQFF
TRBJ2-3	once	TRBV19	TRBD1	TGTGCCAGTAGTCAGGGGGCTTACACAGATACGCAGTATTTT	CASSQGAYTDTQYF
TRBJ1-5	.	TRBV11-2	.	TGTGCCAGCAGCCCTGGGCAGGGGAATCAGCCCCAGCATTTT	CASSPGQGNQPQHF
TRBJ2-7	.	TRBV28	TRBD2	TGTGCCAGCGGCTTAGCGGGAGCCTTCTACGAGCAGTACTTC	CASGLAGAFYEQYF
TRBJ2-1	.	TRBV10-3	.	TGTGCCATCAGTGACCAGAGGGGCTACAATGAGCAGTTCTTC	CAISDQRGYNEQFF
TRBJ1-4	.	TRBV5-8	.	TGTGCCAGCAGCTCGCGGCGGGGGAGTGAAAAACTGTTTTTT	CASSSRRGSEKLFF
TRBJ2-3	.	TRBV6-6	.	TGTGCCAGCAGTGACAGGACAACAGATACGCAGTATTTT	CASSDRTTDTQYF
TRBJ1-2	few	TRBV9	.	TGTGCCAGCAGCGTAGCTGTGGGCACAAGCTATGGCTACACCTTC	CASSVAVGTSYGYTF
TRBJ2-7	.	TRBV2	.	TGTGCCAGCAGTTGGGGGCCCTCCTACGAGCAGTACTTC	CASSWGPSYEQYF
TRBJ2-5	.	TRBV28	TRBD1	TGTGCCAGCAGTTTACAACAGGGGGTGGAGACCCAGTACTTC	CASSLQQGVETQYF
TRBJ2-3	.	TRBV10-3	TRBD2	TGTGCCAGCAATAGCGGGAAGGCAGATACGCAGTATTTT	CASNSGKADTQYF
TRBJ2-4	few	TRBV20-1	.	TGCAGTGCTAGACAGGGAAACATTCAGTACTTC	CSARQGNIQYF